This T cell receptor (beta chain) was sequenced during a study of Tregs in tolerant kidney transplant recipients. In germline, CDR1 is KGHSH, CDR2 LQKENI. Trimming cost V 6 bases and J 5 bases, with 14 bases left between them. The CDR3 spans 14 residues. Only in-frame clones appear in the TCRdb table, and some are missing; sequencing was by immunoSEQ multiplex PCR. The sample lists around 85,000 clones, around 93% occurring once. This TCR was sampled from a human donor who received a combined kidney and bone marrow transplant. Sequencing used Tregs from blood, obtained before the transplant. J is TRBJ1-5 and V is TRBV18; D is possibly TRBD1 (6 bases). CDR3 nucleotides: TGTGCCAGCTCGATCCAGGACAGAGATCAGCCCCAGCATTTT. It translates to CASSIQDRDQPQHF.